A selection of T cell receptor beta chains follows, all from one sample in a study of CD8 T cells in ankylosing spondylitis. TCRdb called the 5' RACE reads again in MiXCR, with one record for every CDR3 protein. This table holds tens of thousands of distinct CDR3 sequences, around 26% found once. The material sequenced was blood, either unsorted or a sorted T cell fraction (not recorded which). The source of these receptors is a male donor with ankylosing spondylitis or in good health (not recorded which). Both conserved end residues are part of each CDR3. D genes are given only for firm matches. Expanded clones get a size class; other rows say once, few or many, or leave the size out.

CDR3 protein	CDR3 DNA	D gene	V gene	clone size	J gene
CASSEGDREYF	TGTGCCAGCAGTGAGGGGGACAGGGAGTACTTC	TRBD1	TRBV2	-	TRBJ2-7
CASSLLGTGGEKLFF	TGTGCCAGCAGTTTACTGGGGACAGGGGGGGAAAAACTGTTTTTT	TRBD1	TRBV27	few	TRBJ1-4
CASSPTGRYGYTF	TGTGCCAGCAGCCCTACCGGGCGGTATGGCTACACCTTC	-	TRBV7-2	-	TRBJ1-2
CASSLVGAGPNSPLHF	TGTGCCAGCAGCTTAGTAGGGGCCGGGCCCAATTCCCCCCTCCACTTT	-	TRBV11-2	-	TRBJ1-6
CSATGALTGQETQYF	TGCAGTGCTACCGGGGCTCTTACGGGGCAAGAGACCCAGTACTTC	-	TRBV20-1	-	TRBJ2-5
CASTGTSGTTYEQYF	TGTGCCAGCACGGGGACTAGCGGGACAACCTACGAGCAGTACTTC	TRBD2	TRBV5-6	few	TRBJ2-7
CASSLGFNQPQHF	TGTGCCAGCAGCTTAGGGTTCAATCAGCCCCAGCATTTT	-	TRBV7-2	few	TRBJ1-5
CASSLYREAWNEQFF	TGTGCCAGCAGCTTATACAGGGAGGCCTGGAATGAGCAGTTCTTC	-	TRBV7-2	-	TRBJ2-1
CSATPSPGTWYEQFF	TGCAGTGCAACGCCCAGCCCCGGGACTTGGTATGAGCAGTTCTTC	-	TRBV20-1	-	TRBJ2-1
CASTGTRTGELFF	TGTGCCAGCACCGGTACGAGAACCGGGGAGCTGTTTTTT	-	TRBV2	-	TRBJ2-2
CASSYGRDEKLFF	TGCGCCAGCAGTTATGGACGAGATGAAAAACTGTTTTTT	-	TRBV5-1	-	TRBJ1-4